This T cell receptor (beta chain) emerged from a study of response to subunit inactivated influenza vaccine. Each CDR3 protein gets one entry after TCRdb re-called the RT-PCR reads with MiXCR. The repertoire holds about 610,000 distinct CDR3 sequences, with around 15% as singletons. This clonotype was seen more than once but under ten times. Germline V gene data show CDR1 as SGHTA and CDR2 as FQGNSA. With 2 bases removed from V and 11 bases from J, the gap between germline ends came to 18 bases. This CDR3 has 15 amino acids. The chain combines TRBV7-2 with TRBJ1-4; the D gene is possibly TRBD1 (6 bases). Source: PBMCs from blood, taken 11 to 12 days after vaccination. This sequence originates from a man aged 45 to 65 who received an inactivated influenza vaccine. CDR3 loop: CASSLTGQKGRKLFF. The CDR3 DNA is TGTGCCAGCAGCTTAACAGGACAGAAAGGAAGGAAACTGTTTTTT.